The 19 T cell receptor beta chains given below trace back to one sample, sequenced in a study of control samples from healthy donors and cancer patients. Clones were read by immunoSEQ multiplex PCR, and TCRdb kept only the in-frame ones, dropping some. This table holds 40,000 or so clones, roughly 90% found once. Sequencing used PBMCs. Receptors were obtained from a woman aged 40 to 55 with head and neck cancer.

This sequence joins TRBV24-1 and TRBJ1-4, with D hard to call. Germline CDR1 is KGHDR and CDR2 is SFDVKD. V was shortened by 5 bases and J by 0 bases, with 15 bases between the two germline ends. The CDR3 spans 17 residues. Here the CDR3 reads CATSGGRGLATNEKLFF. CDR3 nucleotide sequence: TGTGCCACCAGTGGCGGACGCGGACTTGCAACTAATGAAAAACTGTTTTTT.

This chain joins TRBV27 and TRBJ2-7, with no clear D. Per germline, CDR1 MNHEY and CDR2 SMNVEV (reference sequence). V lost 3 bases and J lost 1, with 13 bases in between. The CDR3 runs 15 residues. The DNA of the CDR3 is TGTGCCAGCAGTTTCCTGAGTAGCAGTTCCTACGAGCAGTACTTC. Amino acids: CASSFLSSSSYEQYF.

This sequence joins TRBV6-1 and TRBJ2-1; 14 nucleotides match TRBD2. J lost 7 bases, V lost 4 bases, and 6 bases had no gene match. CDR3 size: 16 residues. Germline V lookup: CDR1 MNHNS, CDR2 SASEGT. CDR3: CASSATGTSGGNEQFF. The CDR3 DNA reads as TGTGCCAGCAGTGCTACCGGGACTAGCGGGGGTAATGAGCAGTTCTTC.

The CDR3 spells CASSLSSTEWYGYTF. The CDR3 coding sequence is TGTGCCAGCAGCTTGTCTTCGACAGAGTGGTATGGCTACACCTTC. The gene calls are TRBV5-4 and TRBJ1-2; tentatively, D is TRBD1 (5 bases). The germline V gene has CDR1 SGHNT and CDR2 YYREEE (reference sequence). Trimming removed 1 base from V and 5 bases from J, with 15 bases in between. This CDR3 has 15 residues.

This clone was detected only once. The chain uses TRBV7-3 and TRBJ2-1; D is uncertain. Per germline, CDR1 SGHTA and CDR2 FQGTGA. V was clipped by 1 base and J by 4 bases, with 11 bases between them. The CDR3 totals 15 residues. The CDR3 region has the DNA TGTGCCAGCAGCTTAATGGCCGTGGTTTACAATGAGCAGTTCTTC. This translates into CASSLMAVVYNEQFF.

J is TRBJ2-6 and V is TRBV6-5; D unclear. The CDR3 runs to 15 residues. V shed 0 bases and J shed 0 bases, with 3 bases lying between them. The germline V gene has CDR1 MNHEY and CDR2 SVGAGI. CDR3 bases: TGTGCCAGCAGTTACTCGAGCTCTGGGGCCAACGTCCTGACTTTC. Residues: CASSYSSSGANVLTF.

The chain uses TRBV5-1 and TRBJ2-2; D perhaps matches TRBD2 (6 bases). In germline, CDR1 is SGHRS, CDR2 YFSETQ. Trimming removed 0 bases from V and 0 bases from J, with 12 bases in between. The CDR3 loop spans 17 amino acids. CDR3 loop: CASSLDRGVTNTGELFF. For the CDR3, the DNA is TGCGCCAGCAGCTTGGACCGCGGGGTAACGAACACCGGGGAGCTGTTTTTT. Looking up the rest from reference TRBV5-1 and TRBJ2-2 gives the full variable domain: KAGVTQTPRYLIKTRGQQVTLSCSPISGHRSVSWYQQTPGQGLQFLFEYFSETQRNKGNFPGRFSGRQFSNSRSEMNVSTLELGDSALYLCASSLDRGVTNTGELFFGEGSRLTVL.

This clone has a handful of counts. The chain combines TRBV10-2 with TRBJ1-2, with 8 bases lining up with TRBD1. The CDR3 runs to 13 residues. J gave up 4 bases and V 5 bases, and 3 bases lay outside the gene matches. From germline, CDR1 is WSHSY and CDR2 SAAADI. The CDR3 DNA is TGCGCCAGCAGTCCAGACAGGGGCTATGGCTACACCTTC. Its protein product is CASSPDRGYGYTF.

CDR3 coding DNA: TGTGCCAGCAGCTTTGATGGGGGCGGGTACGAGCAGTACTTC. It specifies CASSFDGGGYEQYF. The chain carries TRBV5-5 and TRBJ2-7; possible D gene TRBD1, 6 bases. Germline V gives CDR1 SGHKS, CDR2 YYEKEE (reference sequence). Between the trimmed V and J ends, which lost 2 bases and 4 bases, there was a span of 13 bases. This CDR3 has 14 amino acids.

This clone came up once. The chain is built from TRBV5-1 and TRBJ2-7; 7 nucleotides align to TRBD2. The CDR3 runs to 14 residues. CDR1 and CDR2 (germline): SGHRS, YFSETQ. The junction had 13 bases not matched to a gene; V was cut back by 8 bases and J by 5 bases. CDR3 DNA sequence: TGCGCCAGTAGCCCGGGACTAAGGATAAACGAGCAGTACTTC. Encoded protein: CASSPGLRINEQYF.

The rearrangement joins TRBV2 to TRBJ1-3; 8 bases align to TRBD1. V lost 5 bases and J lost 3; bases outside the gene matches: 18. Per germline, CDR1 SNHLY and CDR2 FYNNEI. The CDR3 covers 19 residues. CDR3 in DNA: TGTGCCAGCAGTATCTTTGTTGCAGGGGGCTCGGTCCTTGGAAACACCATATATTTT. Translation: CASSIFVAGGSVLGNTIYF.

The DNA for the CDR3 is TGTGCCACCAGCAGAGATCAGGGAACTAATGAAAAACTGTTTTTT. Its translation: CATSRDQGTNEKLFF. The chain recombines TRBV15 with TRBJ1-4; a weak D match, TRBD1 (5 bases). V was trimmed by 0 bases and J by 1 base, leaving 6 bases between them. This CDR3 has 15 amino acids. Germline CDR1 reads LNHNV; CDR2 reads YYDKDF (reference sequence).

This chain joins TRBV29-1 and TRBJ1-2; 8 bases are shared with TRBD1. The CDR3 runs to 12 residues. J lost 4 bases, V lost 5 bases, and 3 bases had no gene match. Germline lookup yields CDR1 SQVTM and CDR2 ANQGSEA. CDR3 amino acids: CSVNRGGYGYTF. The CDR3 DNA is TGCAGCGTTAACAGGGGGGGCTATGGCTACACCTTC.

This clone occurred once. The chain links TRBV6-4 to TRBJ2-1; possible D gene TRBD1, 6 bases. V was cut by 5 bases and J by 10 bases, with 15 bases left in between. This CDR3 is 13 amino acids long. The germline gives CDR1 MRHNA, CDR2 SNTAGT. CDR3 nucleotide sequence: TGTGCCAGCAGTTCTCAGGGCACAGGGGAGCAGTTCTTC. Encoded protein: CASSSQGTGEQFF.

The chain has TRBV7-3 and TRBJ1-1; TRBD1 might be the D (5 bases). The CDR3 spans 14 residues. Trimming pared 5 bases from V and 1 base from J, leaving 11 bases between. In germline, CDR1 is SGHTA, CDR2 FQGTGA. Here the CDR3 DNA reads TGTGCCAGCAGCCCGGGCAGGGAGAACACTGAAGCTTTCTTT. This gives the protein CASSPGRENTEAFF.

V is TRBV28 and J is TRBJ1-1; 9 positions agree with TRBD1. This CDR3 is built from 17 residues. Germline V gene sequence: CDR1 MDHEN, CDR2 SYDVKM. The V gene end was trimmed by 3 bases and the J gene end by 3 bases; junction bases not matched to a gene: 11. CDR3 nucleotide sequence: TGTGCCAGCAGTTTTCCGGACAGGGGAAGTAGGGACACTGAAGCTTTCTTT. Its protein is CASSFPDRGSRDTEAFF.

The V gene is TRBV7-9, the J gene TRBJ2-5; D is perhaps TRBD1 (6 bases). The CDR3 spans 12 residues. V was shortened by 2 bases and J by 5 bases, with 6 bases between the two germline ends. Germline assignment: CDR1 SEHNR and CDR2 FQNEAQ (reference sequence). The CDR3 sequence: CASSLQGETQYF. The CDR3, as DNA: TGTGCCAGCAGCTTACAGGGGGAGACCCAGTACTTC.

The chain carries TRBV14 and TRBJ2-7; TRBD2 matches at 8 bases. The V segment lost 0 bases and the J segment 4 bases; nucleotides outside the gene matches: 11. Germline CDR1 and CDR2: SGHDN and FVKESK. The CDR3 spans 17 residues. As DNA, the CDR3 is TGTGCCAGCAGCCAAGATCTTCTCGGGAGGGCCGGTTACGAGCAGTACTTC. Protein sequence: CASSQDLLGRAGYEQYF.

V and J are TRBV6-5 and TRBJ1-4; D remains unclear. CDR1 is MNHEY and CDR2 is SVGAGI in the germline V gene. Trimming left V 6 bases short and J 5 bases short, with 4 bases between. The CDR3 is 11 residues long. The CDR3 spells CASSQNEKLFF. CDR3 in DNA: TGTGCCAGCAGCCAAAATGAAAAACTGTTTTTT.